One and the same sample provided the 21 T cell receptor beta chains below, sequenced in a study of blood T cell repertoires in COVID-19. Here immunoSEQ multiplex PCR was the method, and the copy in TCRdb shows in-frame clones only, minus some. The sample shows about 98,000 clones, over 80% of them seen only once. The source material was peripheral blood. The receptors stem from a man older than 75 with acute or convalescent COVID-19.

CDR3 sequence reads: CSASGGTGVPEQYF. The CDR3 DNA is TGCAGTGCTAGTGGGGGGACAGGGGTCCCCGAGCAGTACTTC. This chain connects TRBV20-1 to TRBJ2-7; 10 nucleotides line up with TRBD1. The V gene's germline CDR1 is DFQATT and CDR2 SNEGSKA (reference sequence). This CDR3 has 14 amino acids. V trimming: 3 bases; J trimming: 6 bases; junction bases outside the gene matches: 8.

The V and J genes are TRBV18 and TRBJ2-7, with TRBD1 identical over 8 bases. CDR1 and CDR2 (germline): KGHSH, LQKENI. Trimming at V came to 5 bases and at J to 5 bases, leaving 11 bases not matched to a gene. The CDR3 extends over 15 amino acids. This chain's CDR3 is CASSETGVNSDEQYF. The CDR3 coding sequence is TGTGCCAGCTCAGAGACAGGGGTTAATAGTGACGAGCAGTACTTC.

This chain uses TRBV24-1 with TRBJ2-1; 7 bases map to TRBD2. V was pared by 5 bases and J by 1 base, with 13 bases of the junction left unmatched. The CDR3 runs 18 residues. Germline loops: CDR1 KGHDR, CDR2 SFDVKD. The CDR3 DNA is TGTGCCACCAGTGGGAGGCCAAGCGGGATGGGTTCCTACAATGAGCAGTTCTTC. Its protein product is CATSGRPSGMGSYNEQFF.

The gene calls are TRBV5-1 and TRBJ1-1; D is unresolved. The CDR3 runs to 12 residues. Germline V gene sequence: CDR1 SGHRS, CDR2 YFSETQ. Trimming took 0 bases from V and 8 from J, leaving 8 bases between them. The CDR3 sequence is CASSLGSDEAFF. The CDR3 coding sequence is TGCGCCAGCAGCTTGGGCAGCGACGAAGCTTTCTTT.

This chain uses TRBV29-1 with TRBJ2-3; D is undetermined. Germline CDR1 is SQVTM and CDR2 is ANQGSEA. The CDR3 runs to 13 residues. V lost 2 bases and J lost 6, with 12 bases in between. In nucleotides, the CDR3 is TGCAGCGTTGAACTACTTCCTGTGGATACGCAGTATTTT. Translation gives CSVELLPVDTQYF.

The CDR3 sequence: CASSALLGELDEQFF. The CDR3 region has the DNA TGTGCCAGCTCAGCGCTGCTAGGGGAATTAGATGAGCAGTTCTTC. This chain connects TRBV18 to TRBJ2-1, with TRBD1 as a possible D gene (5 bases). The V end lost 5 bases, the J end lost 8 bases, and 19 bases lay between the germline ends. This CDR3 spans 15 amino acids. The germline gives CDR1 KGHSH, CDR2 LQKENI.

The J gene is TRBJ2-1, the V gene TRBV7-9, with D possibly matching TRBD1 (5 bases). Germline V gene lookup returns CDR1 SEHNR and CDR2 FQNEAQ (reference sequence). The CDR3 is 15 residues long. V was clipped by 3 bases and J by 0 bases, with 9 bases between them. The CDR3 protein is CASSLGQGSYNEQFF. The CDR3 region has the DNA TGTGCCAGCAGCTTGGGTCAGGGCTCCTACAATGAGCAGTTCTTC. The entire variable domain, with the rest obtained from reference TRBV7-9 and TRBJ2-1, is as follows: DTGVSQNPRHKITKRGQNVTFRCDPISEHNRLYWYRQTLGQGPEFLTYFQNEAQLEKSRLLSDRFSAERPKGSFSTLEIQRTEQGDSAMYLCASSLGQGSYNEQFFGPGTRLTVL.

This chain connects TRBV10-1 to TRBJ1-1; 10 bases fit TRBD1. This CDR3 region has 14 residues. CDR1 WNHNN and CDR2 SYGVQD come from the germline V gene (reference sequence). The trim removed 6 bases at V and 1 base at J, leaving 2 bases unmatched. CDR3 nucleotides: TGCGCCAGCAGAAGGGACAGGGGGAACACTGAAGCTTTCTTT. Its protein product is CASRRDRGNTEAFF.

The chain couples TRBV19 to TRBJ2-1; TRBD2 matches 8 bases. CDR3 size: 15 residues. V gave up 5 bases and J gave up 6 bases; unmatched junction bases: 9. The germline CDR1 and CDR2 sequences are LNHDA and SQIVND (reference sequence). In nucleotides, the CDR3 is TGTGCCAGTAGTCCTCCCGCGGGGGGCGGCAATGAGCAGTTCTTC. Translated: CASSPPAGGGNEQFF.

The chain employs TRBV15 and TRBJ2-1; D perhaps matches TRBD2 (5 bases). This CDR3 is 13 amino acids long. From germline, CDR1 is LNHNV and CDR2 YYDKDF (reference sequence). The V and J ends lost 5 bases and 4 bases respectively, with 9 bases between them. CDR3 bases: TGTGCCACCAGCCCACTAGAATACAATGAGCAGTTCTTC. Translated, it gives CATSPLEYNEQFF.

This clone was counted a few times. V and J are TRBV19 and TRBJ2-7; 11 nucleotides match TRBD1. CDR3 size: 14 residues. CDR1 LNHDA and CDR2 SQIVND come from the germline V gene (reference sequence). The V and J ends lost 4 bases and 3 bases, in that order; junction bases with no gene match: 2. The CDR3 coding sequence is TGTGCCAGTAGTAGGACAGGGGGCCTCTACGAGCAGTACTTC. Amino acids: CASSRTGGLYEQYF. The variable domain in full, completed from reference TRBV19 and TRBJ2-7, reads DGGITQSPKYLFRKEGQNVTLSCEQNLNHDAMYWYRQDPGQGLRLIYYSQIVNDFQKGDIAEGYSVSREKKESFPLTVTSAQKNPTAFYLCASSRTGGLYEQYFGPGTRLTVT.

The V gene is TRBV19, the J gene TRBJ2-5, with TRBD2 as a possible D gene (6 bases). Germline V CDR1 and CDR2: LNHDA, SQIVND (reference sequence). CDR3 size: 15 residues. V lost 4 bases, J lost 4 bases, and 16 bases lay in between. The CDR3 protein is CASSSRGLAGETQYF. The CDR3 nucleotides are TGTGCCAGTAGTAGTCGGGGGTTGGCGGGAGAGACCCAGTACTTC.

The chain links TRBV29-1 to TRBJ2-7; D perhaps matches TRBD2 (6 bases). Trimming took off 7 bases at V and 4 bases at J, with 14 bases between the two ends. Per the germline V gene, CDR1 is SQVTM and CDR2 is ANQGSEA. The CDR3 covers 12 residues. The CDR3 protein is CSARTLAYEQYF. The CDR3 DNA reads TGCAGCGCCAGAACACTAGCTTACGAGCAGTACTTC.

This rearrangement joins TRBV19 to TRBJ1-1; a weak D match, TRBD1 (6 bases). In germline, CDR1 is LNHDA, CDR2 SQIVND (reference sequence). V was shortened by 2 bases and J by 1 base, with 11 bases between the two germline ends. The CDR3 consists of 15 residues. CDR3 region: CASSIRDITNTEAFF. DNA of the CDR3: TGTGCCAGTAGTATAAGGGACATTACGAACACTGAAGCTTTCTTT. Together with reference TRBV19 and TRBJ1-1, the CDR3 gives the full variable domain: DGGITQSPKYLFRKEGQNVTLSCEQNLNHDAMYWYRQDPGQGLRLIYYSQIVNDFQKGDIAEGYSVSREKKESFPLTVTSAQKNPTAFYLCASSIRDITNTEAFFGQGTRLTVV.

The chain links TRBV3-1 (or the pseudogene TRBV3-2) to TRBJ1-5, with 10 bases lining up with TRBD1. CDR3 length: 15 amino acids. Germline V gene data show CDR1 as LGHDT and CDR2 as YNNKEL (reference sequence). Unmatched junction bases numbered 7, after V lost 4 bases and J lost 7 bases. CDR3 sequence: CASSLGQGNGQPQHF. CDR3 in DNA: TGTGCCAGCAGCCTGGGACAGGGGAACGGACAGCCCCAGCATTTT.

V and J are TRBV12-3 or TRBV12-4 and TRBJ2-5; TRBD2 might be the D (6 bases). This CDR3 comprises 12 residues. With 2 bases removed from V and 7 bases from J, the gap between germline ends came to 8 bases. CDR3 coding DNA: TGTGCCAGCAGTTTACTCGGGGGGACCCAGTACTTC. It specifies CASSLLGGTQYF.

The chain couples TRBV5-1 to TRBJ2-2, with 8 bases that match TRBD1. Germline assignment: CDR1 SGHRS and CDR2 YFSETQ. This CDR3 has 16 residues. V gave up 4 bases and J gave up 2 bases; unmatched junction bases: 7. This CDR3 reads CASSARDRTNTGELFF. The CDR3 DNA follows: TGCGCCAGCAGCGCCCGGGACAGGACAAACACCGGGGAGCTGTTTTTT. Full variable domain (missing parts from reference TRBV5-1 and TRBJ2-2): KAGVTQTPRYLIKTRGQQVTLSCSPISGHRSVSWYQQTPGQGLQFLFEYFSETQRNKGNFPGRFSGRQFSNSRSEMNVSTLELGDSALYLCASSARDRTNTGELFFGEGSRLTVL.

The rearrangement links TRBV19 to TRBJ1-5; TRBD1 is a possible D gene (6 bases). The CDR3 is 15 amino acids. The V gene's germline CDR1 is LNHDA and CDR2 SQIVND (reference sequence). Trimming took off 7 bases at V and 4 bases at J, with 17 bases between the two ends. CDR3 sequence reads: CASILGRGLNQPQHF. The CDR3 DNA is TGTGCCAGTATTTTGGGCAGGGGACTAAATCAGCCCCAGCATTTT.

The V call is TRBV7-2, the J call TRBJ2-1, with 12 bases identical to TRBD2. CDR3 length: 18 residues. V was pared by 3 bases and J by 2 bases, with 8 bases of the junction left unmatched. Germline V gene sequence: CDR1 SGHTA, CDR2 FQGNSA. The CDR3 DNA reads TGTGCCAGCAGCTTGACTAGCGGGAGCCCTACTACCTACAATGAGCAGTTCTTC. Translating it yields CASSLTSGSPTTYNEQFF.

This chain joins TRBV7-2 and TRBJ1-5; 11 positions agree with TRBD1. CDR1 and CDR2 from the germline V gene are SGHTA and FQGNSA. This CDR3 has 15 amino acids. Trimming took 5 bases from V and 1 from J; bases not matched to a gene: 1. The CDR3 region is CASSRDRGSNQPQHF. For the CDR3, the DNA is TGTGCCAGCAGCAGGGACAGGGGGAGCAATCAGCCCCAGCATTTT.

This clone occurred a few times. The V and J genes are TRBV21-1 and TRBJ2-7; TRBD1, the table's D call, was not compared with the DNA. TRBV21-1 is reported as a pseudogene. The CDR3 runs 17 residues. The CDR3 here is CASSKARGTGGAYEQYF. The CDR3 DNA sequence: TGTGCCAGCAGCAAAGCGCGCGGGACAGGGGGTGCCTACGAGCAGTACTTC.